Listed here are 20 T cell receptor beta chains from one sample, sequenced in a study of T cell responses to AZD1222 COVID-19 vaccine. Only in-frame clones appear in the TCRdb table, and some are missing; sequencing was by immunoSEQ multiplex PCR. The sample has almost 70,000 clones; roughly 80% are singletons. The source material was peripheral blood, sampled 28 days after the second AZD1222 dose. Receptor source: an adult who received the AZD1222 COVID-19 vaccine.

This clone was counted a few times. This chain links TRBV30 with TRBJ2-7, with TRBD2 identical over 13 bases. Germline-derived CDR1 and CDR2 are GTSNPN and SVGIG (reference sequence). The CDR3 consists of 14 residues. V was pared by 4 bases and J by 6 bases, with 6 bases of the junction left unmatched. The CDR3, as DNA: TGTGCCTGGAAACTAGCGGGAGGGCCAGTCGAGCAGTACTTC. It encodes CAWKLAGGPVEQYF.

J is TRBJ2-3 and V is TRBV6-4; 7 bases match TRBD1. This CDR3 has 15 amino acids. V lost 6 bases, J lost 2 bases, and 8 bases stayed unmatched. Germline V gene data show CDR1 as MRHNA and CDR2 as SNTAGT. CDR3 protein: CASSDRGGTTDTQYF. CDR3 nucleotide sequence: TGTGCCAGCAGCGATCGAGGGGGCACCACAGATACGCAGTATTTT.

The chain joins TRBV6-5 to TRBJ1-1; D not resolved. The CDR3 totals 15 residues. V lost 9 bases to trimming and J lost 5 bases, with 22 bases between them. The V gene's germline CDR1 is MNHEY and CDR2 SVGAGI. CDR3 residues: CASQTSNRGGTEAFF. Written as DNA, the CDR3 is TGTGCCAGTCAAACTAGTAACCGGGGAGGTACTGAAGCTTTCTTT.

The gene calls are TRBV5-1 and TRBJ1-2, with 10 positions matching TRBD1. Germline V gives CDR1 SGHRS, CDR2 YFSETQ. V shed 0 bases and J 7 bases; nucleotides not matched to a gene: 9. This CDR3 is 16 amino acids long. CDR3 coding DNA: TGCGCCAGCAGCTTGGTAAGCTTCGGGACAGGGGCTGGCTACACCTTC. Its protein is CASSLVSFGTGAGYTF. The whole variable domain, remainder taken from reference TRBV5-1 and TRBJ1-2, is KAGVTQTPRYLIKTRGQQVTLSCSPISGHRSVSWYQQTPGQGLQFLFEYFSETQRNKGNFPGRFSGRQFSNSRSEMNVSTLELGDSALYLCASSLVSFGTGAGYTFGSGTRLTVV.

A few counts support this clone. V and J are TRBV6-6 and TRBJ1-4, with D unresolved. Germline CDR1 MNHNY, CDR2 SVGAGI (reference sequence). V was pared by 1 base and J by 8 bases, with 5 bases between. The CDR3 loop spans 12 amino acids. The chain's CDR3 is CASSYLEEKLFF. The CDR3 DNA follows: TGTGCCAGCAGTTACTTGGAGGAAAAACTGTTTTTT.

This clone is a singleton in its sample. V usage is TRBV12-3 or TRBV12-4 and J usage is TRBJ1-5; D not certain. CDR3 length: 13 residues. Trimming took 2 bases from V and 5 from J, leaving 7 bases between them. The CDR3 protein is CASSLTADQPQHF. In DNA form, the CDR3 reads TGTGCCAGCAGTTTAACGGCAGATCAGCCCCAGCATTTT.

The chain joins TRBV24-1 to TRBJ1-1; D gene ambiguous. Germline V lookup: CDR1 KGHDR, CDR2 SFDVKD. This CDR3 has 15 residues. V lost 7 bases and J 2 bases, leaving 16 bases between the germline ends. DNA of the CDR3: TGTGCCACCAGCGACATTTTTCAGAAAAACACTGAAGCTTTCTTT. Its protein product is CATSDIFQKNTEAFF.

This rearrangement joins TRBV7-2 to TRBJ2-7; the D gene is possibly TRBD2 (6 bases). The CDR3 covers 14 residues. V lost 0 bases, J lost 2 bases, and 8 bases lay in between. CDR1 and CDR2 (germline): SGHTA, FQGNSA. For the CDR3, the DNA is TGTGCCAGCAGCTTAGCGGGACTGGCCTACGAGCAGTACTTC. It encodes CASSLAGLAYEQYF.

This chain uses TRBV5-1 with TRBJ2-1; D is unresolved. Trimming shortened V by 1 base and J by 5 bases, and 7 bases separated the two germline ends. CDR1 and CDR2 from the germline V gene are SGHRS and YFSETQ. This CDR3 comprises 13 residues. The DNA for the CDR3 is TGCGCCAGCAGCTTGAGCTTAAACAATGAGCAGTTCTTC. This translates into CASSLSLNNEQFF.

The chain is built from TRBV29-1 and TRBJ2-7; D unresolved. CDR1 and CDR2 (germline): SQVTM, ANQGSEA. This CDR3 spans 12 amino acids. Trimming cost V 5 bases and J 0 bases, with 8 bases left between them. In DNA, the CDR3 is TGCAGCGTTATCTCCGCCTCCTACGAGCAGTACTTC. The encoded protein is CSVISASYEQYF.

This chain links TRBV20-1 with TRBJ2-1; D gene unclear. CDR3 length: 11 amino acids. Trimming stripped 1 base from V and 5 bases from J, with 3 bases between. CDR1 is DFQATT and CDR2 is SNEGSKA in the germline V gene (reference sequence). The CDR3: CSARVHNEQFF. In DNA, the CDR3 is TGCAGTGCTAGAGTCCACAATGAGCAGTTCTTC.

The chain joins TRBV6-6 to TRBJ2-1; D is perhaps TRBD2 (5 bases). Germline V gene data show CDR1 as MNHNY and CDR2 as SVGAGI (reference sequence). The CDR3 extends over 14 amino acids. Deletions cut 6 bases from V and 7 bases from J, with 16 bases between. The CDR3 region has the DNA TGTGCCAGCAGGGCCGTACGGACGGGGAATGAGCAGTTCTTC. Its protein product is CASRAVRTGNEQFF.

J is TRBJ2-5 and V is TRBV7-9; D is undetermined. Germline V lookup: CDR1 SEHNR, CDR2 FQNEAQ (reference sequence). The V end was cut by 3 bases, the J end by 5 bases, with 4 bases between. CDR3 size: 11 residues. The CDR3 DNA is TGTGCCAGCAGCTTCAGGGAGACCCAGTACTTC. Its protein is CASSFRETQYF.

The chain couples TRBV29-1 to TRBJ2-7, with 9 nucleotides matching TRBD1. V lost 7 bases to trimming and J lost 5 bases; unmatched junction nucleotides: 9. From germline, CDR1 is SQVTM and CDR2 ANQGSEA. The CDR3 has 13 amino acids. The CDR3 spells CSGGTGTGNEQYF. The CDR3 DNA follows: TGCAGCGGGGGTACCGGGACAGGGAACGAGCAGTACTTC.

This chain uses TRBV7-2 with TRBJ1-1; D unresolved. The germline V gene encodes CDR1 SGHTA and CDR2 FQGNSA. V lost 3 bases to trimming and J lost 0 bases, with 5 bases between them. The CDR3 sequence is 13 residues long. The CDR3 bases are TGTGCCAGCAGCTTTACATTGAACACTGAAGCTTTCTTT. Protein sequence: CASSFTLNTEAFF.

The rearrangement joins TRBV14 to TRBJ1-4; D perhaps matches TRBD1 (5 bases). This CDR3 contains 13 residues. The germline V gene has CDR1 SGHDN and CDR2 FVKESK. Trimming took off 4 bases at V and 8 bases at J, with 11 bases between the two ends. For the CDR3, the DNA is TGTGCCAGCAGCCTCAGGGACTTCGAAAAACTGTTTTTT. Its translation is CASSLRDFEKLFF.

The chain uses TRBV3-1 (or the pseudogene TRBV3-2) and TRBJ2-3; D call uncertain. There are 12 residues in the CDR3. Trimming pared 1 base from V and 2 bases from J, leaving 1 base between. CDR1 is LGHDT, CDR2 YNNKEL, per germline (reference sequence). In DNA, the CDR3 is TGTGCCAGCAGCCAAGTCACAGATACGCAGTATTTT. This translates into CASSQVTDTQYF.

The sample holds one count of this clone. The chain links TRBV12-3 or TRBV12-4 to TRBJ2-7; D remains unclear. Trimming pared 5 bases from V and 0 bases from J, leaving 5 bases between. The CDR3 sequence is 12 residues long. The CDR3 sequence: CASSPSSYEQYF. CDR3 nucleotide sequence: TGTGCCAGCAGTCCAAGCTCCTACGAGCAGTACTTC.

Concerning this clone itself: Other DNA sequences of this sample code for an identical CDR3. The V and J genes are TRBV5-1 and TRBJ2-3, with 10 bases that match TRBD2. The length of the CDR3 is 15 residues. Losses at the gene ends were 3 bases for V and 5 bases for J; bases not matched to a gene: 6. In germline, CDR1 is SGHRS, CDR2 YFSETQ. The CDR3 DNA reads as TGCGCCAGCAGCTACAGCGGGGGGGCCCTAGATACGCAGTATTTT. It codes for CASSYSGGALDTQYF.

Written as DNA, the CDR3 is TGTGCCAGCAGCTTAGTTCTCAGCCTCAATCAGCCCCAGCATTTT. Translated: CASSLVLSLNQPQHF. The rearrangement links TRBV7-2 to TRBJ1-5; D is ambiguous. Deletions cut 1 base from V and 3 bases from J, with 10 bases between. This CDR3 spans 15 amino acids. Germline loops: CDR1 SGHTA, CDR2 FQGNSA.